The entry below gives a single T cell receptor (beta chain) sequence along with its context. Its binding antigen is unknown. No base quality information exists; no much larger clone differs at one position. V and J lose 8 bases and 2 bases, and a span of 13 bases separates them. CDR3 length: 13 amino acids, cysteine to phenylalanine. The retained sequence is limited to the CDR3, 39 bases, with the frame set at the first base. The germline V gene sets CDR1 to MGHDK and CDR2 to SYGVNS. This sample stems from a study of cytomegalovirus exposure and HLA in healthy donors (dated by TCRdb to 2017 to 2019). Regarding the study in general: An earlier analysis of some 620 of the donors reported 276 Gb of sequence data and 95 million to 120 million unique TCR beta sequences obtained from some 200 million T cells. An early release covering roughly 600 HLA-typed donors comprised about 290 gigabases of sequencing data and tens of millions of unique TCR sequences. Of the roughly 400 genotyped donors, 65% to 90% fell in the genetic ancestry cluster associated with self-reported Caucasian donors. The study aimed to test whether signatures of past pathogen exposure could be identified by cataloging public T cell receptors. The study profiled the T cell repertoires of hundreds of subjects by immunosequencing and related them to cytomegalovirus serostatus. Besides the first cohort of roughly 700 subjects, a separate validation cohort made up of roughly 130 different subjects was used. To predict cytomegalovirus infection status, the study brought together high-throughput TCR immunosequencing, statistical association of individual TCRs with disease status, and machine learning. A later analysis re-examined previously published TCR beta repertoires from just over 650 donors and added high-resolution HLA genotyping to investigate patterns of TCR occurrence. In the later analysis, no new phenotypic data were used to find candidate immune exposures; instead, reliance was placed on TCR beta sequences and their occurrence across donors. In an earlier analysis of about 590 of the donors, high-throughput TCR beta sequencing was used to judge whether each TCR beta V gene segment behaved as functional or pseudogenic. Alongside the repertoire data, information on donor age, sex, ethnicity and CMV serostatus was compiled. Genome-wide SNP genotypes for about 55% of the 666 donors were used in a later genetic analysis, which treated that subset as a discovery cohort. Every discovery cohort repertoire had been produced on one sequencing platform. Class I and class II HLA loci were covered by the typing at four-digit resolution. Typing coverage varied by locus: roughly 629-640 donors for A, B, C, DRB1 and DQB1; some 520 for DQA1; over 600 for DPA1; roughly 450 for DPB1. Roughly 5 DR-DQ haplotypes were handled as single units for association and clustering, since linkage in the cohort was strong. Across about 370 genotyped donors of the cohort, an average of about 240,000 unique TCR beta nucleotide sequences per donor were sequenced, and roughly 20% of those sequences were non-productive. General conclusions and limits of the study: A later analysis reported that several top co-occurrence clusters appeared linked to parvovirus B19, influenza, CMV and Epstein-Barr virus. Because counts were too low, fewer than 20 rarely observed V segments, including chromosome 9 orphons, were excluded from the earlier analysis of under 650 of the donors. Compared with equally common non-associated chains, HLA-associated TCR beta chains in a later analysis were more clonally expanded and had lower generation probabilities. At a false discovery rate of 0.05, a later analysis linked 15,000 to 20,000 TCR beta sequences to specific HLA alleles. Cytomegalovirus status was reported to be diagnosed by the classifier with high specificity and sensitivity in both the original and validation cohorts. According to a later genetic analysis, donors in an Asian-associated ancestry cluster had fewer N-insertions in productive TCRs than the approximately 650-donor mean. Presence/absence analyses assumed roughly uniform sequencing depth across donors, an assumption that may not hold. Correlated functional status among segregating V segments might be attributable to linkage disequilibrium, but an unknown experimental factor could not be ruled out. The only immune exposure information available for the cohort was CMV serostatus. A further reported finding was that TCR beta sequences accurately predicted the HLA-A and HLA-B alleles for most subjects in the first cohort. The authors suggested that the approach could potentially be generalized to other disease states and immunological phenotypes. In a later analysis, most CMV-associated TCR beta chains were found to appear HLA-restricted, with HLA associations seemingly driven largely by CMV exposure. The 87-base-pair reads could not distinguish some IMGT-functional V segments, including TRBV6-2 and TRBV6-3, so those segments were excluded. Across donors, most TCR sequences were observed very rarely, whereas some public TCRs were present in many individuals. A cluster of highly shared sequence variants was judged likely to be a technical artifact of the sequencing pipeline. In an earlier analysis of roughly 560 of the donors, most TCR beta V segments were observed in productive rearrangements about 90% or about 30% of the time, broadly matching IMGT annotations. HLA typing was unavailable for some donors at each locus, so association tests used only the typed subset. Assigning TCR associations to individual alleles was difficult when HLA alleles, especially DR and DQ, strongly co-occurred. According to a later analysis, TCR association rates differed among HLA loci, with DRB1 alleles showing the most associated TCRs and HLA-C alleles showing the fewest. In the study, roughly 160 TCR beta chains were listed as associated with cytomegalovirus. In a later genetic analysis, a missense DCLRE1C variant was associated with V-gene and J-gene trimming of TCR beta chains, and the association was replicated in an independent cohort. Three of the identified cytomegalovirus-associated TCR beta chains were confirmed in vitro to be specific for cytomegalovirus antigens. This cohort had only TCR beta chains sequenced, and the lack of alpha or paired-chain data limited which features could be detected.

The library was obtained by the immunoSEQ multiplex PCR assay. For the multiplex PCR, a mixture combining 60 forward primers for TCR Vbeta segments and 13 reverse primers for TCR Jbeta segments was used. A multiplex PCR assay on genomic DNA amplified the CDR3 region of rearranged TCR beta genes. Amplified TCR beta libraries were sequenced as 87-base-pair reads on the Illumina HiSeq System. In the authors' own workflow: In a later analysis, tens of millions of unique TCR beta chains were counted across the 666 repertoires, and around 10 million of these chains were shared by at least two donors. A nearest-neighbor algorithm error-corrected the raw reads and collapsed the reads into unique sequences, merging closely related sequences to remove PCR and sequencing errors. V, D and J gene segments were assigned by aligning CDR3 sequences to IMGT reference sequences. For a sequence to be retained, a match of at least six nucleotides to both a V gene segment and a J gene segment was required. Rearrangements were classified as productive when the CDR3 lacked stop codons and remained in frame with V and J, and all other rearrangements were classified as non-productive. Following IMGT convention, CDR3 was defined as the stretch from the second conserved V-encoded cysteine up to the conserved J-encoded phenylalanine. Sequences without an unambiguous match to a single V gene segment were excluded from the earlier analysis of over 500 of the donors. An earlier analysis of fewer than 650 of the donors classified V segments as functional when productive rearrangements were above 56.7% and as segregating when the standard deviation between donors was above 5%. A statistical classification framework was built to diagnose cytomegalovirus status from the catalog of TCR beta chain sequences. In a later analysis, TCR nucleotide sequences were compared against IMGT/GENE-DB human TR gene sequences so that V and J genes could be assigned. Using the TCRdist pipeline, a later analysis assigned CDR3 sequences along with most-parsimonious VDJ recombination scenarios. In a later analysis, each TCR beta chain was defined by its CDR3 amino acid sequence together with its V-gene family, and reads without a unique V-gene family were excluded. As a way to deal with suspected cross-contamination and a sequencing artifact, a later analysis dropped 640 or so nucleotide sequences that were highly shared and had low generation probability. For each public chain, a later analysis derived a clonal expansion index from normalized ranks of inferred template counts within each repertoire. Generation probabilities in a later analysis came from a VDJ recombination model fitted to out-of-frame rearrangements, and those results were checked against IGoR. In a later analysis, TCR-TCR, TCR-HLA and TCR-CMV co-occurrence was scored with hypergeometric tests, and a repertoire-size bias correction was applied to TCR pairs. In a later analysis, false discovery rates were estimated by permuting HLA or CMV assignments 20 times. In a later analysis, co-occurring TCRs were grouped using DBSCAN, and TCRdist sequence similarity was added for clustering within HLA-allele-positive subsets. For co-occurrence clustering, repertoires with fewer than 30,000 or more than 120,000 public chains were excluded, along with four to six repertoires with anomalous nucleotide sharing. TCRdb holds this immuneACCESS table with in-frame rearrangements only. Some clones are missing; in checked studies, unresolved V genes explain under half, and the rest has no known cause. V, J and clone size were drawn from that table, and D and trimming were deduced from the DNA. This sample comprises some 150,000 clones, approximately 79% of them detected only once. About 1% of the sample is held by the ten biggest clonotypes.

The cohort was made up of approximately 670 healthy bone marrow donors. At the time of sampling, all cohort members were nominally healthy, though unrecorded immune exposures were likely present. The donor was CMV seronegative and belonged to the group of under 400 seronegative cohort members. A peripheral blood sample was collected from each donor, and TCR beta sequencing was performed on peripheral blood mononuclear cells. Genomic DNA extraction from the blood cell samples was performed with the Qiagen DNeasy Blood Extraction Kit. This TCR derives from a male donor in good health and CMV-seronegative. The sequence joins TRBV25-1 to TRBJ2-7; TRBD1 could be the D gene, as 5 bases match. Sequenced sample: PBMCs. The CDR3 corresponds to CASPWAGPYEQYF. The nucleotides read TGTGCCAGCCCTTGGGCAGGGCCCTACGAGCAGTACTTC.